Listed below are T cell receptor beta chains from one sample, sequenced in a study of identical twins. TCRdb re-derived calls from the 5' RACE reads in MiXCR, one entry per CDR3 protein. The sample includes around 960,000 distinct CDR3 sequences, 9% to 15% of them seen just once. This same sample was also taken into another study, of yellow fever vaccine responses in identical twins.

Sequencing was carried out using PBMCs. The receptors originated from a woman younger than 35 in good health. Both conserved end residues are part of each CDR3. A D gene is named only where the DNA matches it firmly. Only part of the rows carry a size: once, few, many, or a class if the clone is expanded.

>TRBV20-1|TRBJ2-7|-|-
CSARPTSSYEQYF
TGCAGTGCTAGACCGACTAGTTCCTACGAGCAGTACTTC
>TRBV18|TRBJ2-5|few|TRBD1
CASSPLTGTEETQYF
TGTGCCAGCTCACCCCTGACAGGGACGGAAGAGACCCAGTACTTC
>TRBV29-1|TRBJ2-1|many|TRBD2
CSVVGGTYNEQFF
TGCAGCGTTGTCGGGGGGACCTACAATGAGCAGTTCTTC
>TRBV2|TRBJ2-2|-|-
CASSEAPRTLPGELFF
TGTGCCAGCAGTGAAGCGCCCCGGACCTTACCCGGGGAGCTGTTTTTT
>TRBV10-3|TRBJ1-1|-|-
CAISEARALNTEAFF
TGTGCCATCAGTGAAGCTCGGGCCCTGAACACTGAAGCTTTCTTT
>TRBV2|TRBJ2-4|few|-
CASRETEAKNIQYF
TGTGCCAGCAGGGAGACGGAAGCCAAAAACATTCAGTACTTC
>TRBV11-2|TRBJ2-5|few|-
CASSLDPLRRERGTQYF
TGTGCCAGCAGCTTAGATCCCCTTCGCCGGGAAAGGGGGACCCAGTACTTC
>TRBV7-2|TRBJ2-7|-|TRBD2
CASSLVIAGGPYEQYF
TGTGCCAGCAGCTTAGTGATAGCGGGGGGCCCCTACGAGCAGTACTTC
>TRBV6-6|TRBJ2-5|many|TRBD1
CASSNRGSETQYF
TGTGCCAGCAGTAACAGGGGAAGCGAGACCCAGTACTTC
>TRBV2|TRBJ1-4|many|-
CATRDEKLFF
TGTGCCACCAGAGATGAAAAACTGTTTTTT
>TRBV7-9|TRBJ1-4|-|TRBD1
CASSRGQGEGNEKLFF
TGTGCCAGCAGCCGCGGACAGGGCGAAGGCAATGAAAAACTGTTTTTT
>TRBV19|TRBJ2-4|-|TRBD1
CASSTGTEGIDIQYF
TGTGCCAGTAGTACCGGGACAGAAGGGATAGACATTCAGTACTTC
>TRBV12-3/TRBV12-4|TRBJ1-4|many|TRBD1
CASRRQGRTGKLFF
TGTGCCAGCAGAAGACAGGGAAGGACGGGAAAACTGTTTTTT
>TRBV2|TRBJ2-1|few|TRBD1
CASRRRDRALSYNEQFF
TGTGCCAGCAGGCGCCGGGACAGGGCCCTTTCTTACAATGAGCAGTTCTTC
>TRBV4-1|TRBJ2-5|-|TRBD2
CASSFYSGTSGGLQETQYF
TGCGCCAGCAGCTTCTACTCAGGGACTAGCGGGGGCCTCCAAGAGACCCAGTACTTC
>TRBV3-1|TRBJ1-1|-|TRBD1
CASSARRDRGVVAFF
TGTGCCAGCAGCGCCCGCCGGGACAGAGGAGTGGTAGCTTTCTTT
>TRBV12-3/TRBV12-4|TRBJ2-2|-|TRBD2
CASSSPSGGGTGELFF
TGTGCCAGCAGTTCCCCTAGCGGGGGAGGCACCGGGGAGCTGTTTTTT
>TRBV24-1|TRBJ2-1|few|-
CATSDFDRYNEQFF
TGTGCCACCAGTGATTTCGACAGATACAATGAGCAGTTCTTC
>TRBV5-5|TRBJ2-1|-|-
CASSLTRDDYNEQFF
TGTGCCAGCAGCTTAACTAGGGACGATTACAATGAGCAGTTCTTC
>TRBV7-6|TRBJ2-1|few|TRBD1
CASSLAGGTGGSSYNEQFF
TGTGCCAGCAGCTTAGCCGGGGGAACAGGGGGGAGCTCCTACAATGAGCAGTTCTTC
>TRBV6-2/TRBV6-3|TRBJ1-1|few|TRBD1
CASSYSARGDTEAFF
TGTGCCAGCAGTTACTCGGCCAGGGGGGACACTGAAGCTTTCTTT
>TRBV3-1|TRBJ2-7|-|-
CASSHPAGSSYEQYF
TGTGCCAGCAGCCACCCGGCGGGATCCTCCTACGAGCAGTACTTC
>TRBV20-1|TRBJ1-2|few|-
CSVDRDTGYTF
TGCAGTGTCGACCGGGACACCGGCTACACCTTC
>TRBV20-1|TRBJ2-4|few|-
CSAPSGSDHRGIQYF
TGCAGTGCTCCGAGCGGGAGCGACCACAGGGGCATTCAGTACTTC
>TRBV7-2|TRBJ1-5|-|-
CASSLRGQYNQPQHF
TGTGCCAGCAGCCTCCGCGGACAGTACAATCAGCCCCAGCATTTT
>TRBV6-2/TRBV6-3|TRBJ1-1|few|-
CASSTTSANTEAFF
TGTGCCAGCAGTACGACGTCGGCGAACACTGAAGCTTTCTTT
>TRBV5-1|TRBJ1-1|few|-
CASSLDEGGTEAFF
TGCGCCAGCAGCTTGGATGAGGGAGGCACTGAAGCTTTCTTT
>TRBV3-1|TRBJ2-7|few|-
CASSQGMASSYEQYF
TGTGCCAGCAGCCAAGGGATGGCGAGCTCCTACGAGCAGTACTTC
>TRBV28|TRBJ2-4|-|-
CASSLNPPKNIQYF
TGTGCCAGCAGTTTAAACCCACCCAAAAACATTCAGTACTTC
>TRBV6-1|TRBJ1-4|-|-
CASSPMGPGEKLFF
TGTGCCAGCAGCCCCATGGGACCGGGAGAAAAACTGTTTTTT
>TRBV6-5|TRBJ2-7|few|-
CASSYSQGWDYEQYF
TGTGCCAGCAGTTACTCACAGGGATGGGACTACGAGCAGTACTTC
>TRBV15|TRBJ1-3|many|-
CATSRDSPGAGNTIYF
TGTGCCACCAGCAGAGATAGCCCAGGGGCTGGAAACACCATATATTTT
>TRBV5-1|TRBJ1-1|-|TRBD1
CASSRTGGSMNTEAFF
TGCGCCAGCAGCAGGACAGGGGGCTCGATGAACACTGAAGCTTTCTTT
>TRBV10-3|TRBJ2-3|-|-
CAISESLGGPTDTQYF
TGTGCCATCAGTGAGTCGTTGGGGGGCCCCACAGATACGCAGTATTTT
>TRBV12-3/TRBV12-4|TRBJ2-1|few|-
CASRRGTTSSYNEQFF
TGTGCCAGCAGGAGAGGGACAACTAGCTCCTACAATGAGCAGTTCTTC
>TRBV7-6|TRBJ1-2|-|-
CASSFGTHPMYGYTF
TGTGCCAGCAGCTTTGGGACGCACCCTATGTATGGCTACACCTTC
>TRBV20-1|TRBJ1-5|-|-
CSASDNGRSPQPQHF
TGCAGTGCTAGTGACAACGGCAGGTCCCCTCAGCCCCAGCATTTT
>TRBV20-1|TRBJ2-7|-|TRBD2
CSARARASGRPGAYEQYF
TGCAGTGCTAGGGCCCGGGCTAGCGGGAGGCCGGGGGCCTACGAGCAGTACTTC
>TRBV5-1|TRBJ2-1|many|TRBD2
CASSLSGLAINEQFF
TGCGCCAGCAGCTTGAGTGGACTAGCGATCAATGAGCAGTTCTTC
>TRBV5-6|TRBJ2-3|-|TRBD1
CASSLRQGGDPDTQYF
TGTGCCAGCAGCTTGAGACAGGGGGGCGATCCTGATACGCAGTATTTT
>TRBV5-5|TRBJ1-6|few|-
CASSLLDGVSPLHF
TGTGCCAGCAGCTTGCTGGACGGAGTATCACCCCTCCACTTT
>TRBV20-1|TRBJ2-7|-|-
CSARTYTYEQYF
TGCAGTGCCCGGACGTATACCTACGAGCAGTACTTC
>TRBV2|TRBJ1-1|-|TRBD1
CASRKTGGHTEAFF
TGTGCCAGCAGGAAGACAGGGGGGCACACTGAAGCTTTCTTT
>TRBV4-1|TRBJ1-2|many|-
CASRPGGHGYGYTF
TGCGCCAGCAGACCCGGGGGGCACGGCTATGGCTACACCTTC
>TRBV7-9|TRBJ2-1|-|-
CASGYNYNEQFF
TGTGCCAGCGGCTACAATTACAATGAGCAGTTCTTC